This T cell receptor beta chain was identified during a study of cytomegalovirus exposure and HLA in healthy donors. Vbeta (60) and Jbeta (13) primers were used in the PCR. The data were produced by immunoSEQ multiplex PCR, yet TCRdb's version contains in-frame clones alone and is incomplete. Of around 130,000 clones listed, 82% are singletons. The CDR3 runs 17 residues. Trimming shortened V by 2 bases and J by 3 bases, and 19 bases separated the two germline ends. CDR1 and CDR2 from the germline V gene are SGHVS and FNYEAQ. This receptor was taken from a boy aged 2-9 years in good health and CMV-seronegative. J is TRBJ1-1 and V is TRBV7-6, with TRBD1 as a possible D gene (5 bases). Sequenced sample: PBMCs. CDR3 nucleotides: TGTGCCAGCAGCTTACGGACGCAGGGCTGGTTTTACACTGAAGCTTTCTTT. This codes for CASSLRTQGWFYTEAFF.